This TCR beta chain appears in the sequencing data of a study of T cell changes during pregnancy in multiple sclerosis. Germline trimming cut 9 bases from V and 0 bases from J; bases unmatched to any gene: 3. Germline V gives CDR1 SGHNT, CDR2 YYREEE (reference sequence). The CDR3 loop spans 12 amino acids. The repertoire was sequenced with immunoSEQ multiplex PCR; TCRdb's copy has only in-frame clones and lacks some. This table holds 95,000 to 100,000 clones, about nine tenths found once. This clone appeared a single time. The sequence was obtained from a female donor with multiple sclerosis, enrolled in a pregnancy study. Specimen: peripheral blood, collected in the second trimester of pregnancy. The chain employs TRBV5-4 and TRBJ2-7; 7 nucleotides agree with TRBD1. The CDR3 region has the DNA TGTGCCACTCGGGACAGCTCCTACGAGCAGTACTTC. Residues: CATRDSSYEQYF.